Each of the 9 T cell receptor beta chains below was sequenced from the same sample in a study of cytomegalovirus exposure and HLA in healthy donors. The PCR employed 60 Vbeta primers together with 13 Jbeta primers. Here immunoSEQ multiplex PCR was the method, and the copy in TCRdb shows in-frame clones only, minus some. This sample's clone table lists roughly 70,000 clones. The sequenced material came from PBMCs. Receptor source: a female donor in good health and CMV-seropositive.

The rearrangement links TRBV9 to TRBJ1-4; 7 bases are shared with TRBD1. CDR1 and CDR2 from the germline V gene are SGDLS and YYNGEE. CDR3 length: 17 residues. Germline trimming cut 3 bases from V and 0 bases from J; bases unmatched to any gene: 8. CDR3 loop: CASSANTGAATNEKLFF. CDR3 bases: TGTGCCAGCAGCGCGAATACAGGGGCTGCAACTAATGAAAAACTGTTTTTT.

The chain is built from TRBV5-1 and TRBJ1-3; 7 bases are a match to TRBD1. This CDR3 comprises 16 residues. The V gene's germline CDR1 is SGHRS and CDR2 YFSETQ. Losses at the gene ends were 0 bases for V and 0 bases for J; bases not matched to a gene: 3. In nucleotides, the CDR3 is TGCGCCAGCAGCTTGGGACAGGGATACTCTGGAAACACCATATATTTT. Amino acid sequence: CASSLGQGYSGNTIYF.

CDR3 sequence: CASSTLQGAEAFF. In DNA form, the CDR3 reads TGTGCCAGCAGCACACTCCAGGGCGCCGAAGCTTTCTTT. This chain uses TRBV7-9 with TRBJ1-1; D is perhaps TRBD1 (5 bases). Trimming left V 5 bases short and J 8 bases short, with 15 bases between. The germline CDR1 and CDR2 sequences are SEHNR and FQNEAQ (reference sequence). CDR3 length: 13 amino acids.

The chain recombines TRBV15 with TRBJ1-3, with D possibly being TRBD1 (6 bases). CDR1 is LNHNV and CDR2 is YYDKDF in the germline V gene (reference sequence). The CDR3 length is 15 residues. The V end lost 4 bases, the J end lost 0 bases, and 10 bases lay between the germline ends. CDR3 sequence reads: CATSTGATSGNTIYF. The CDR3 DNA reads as TGTGCCACCAGCACAGGGGCCACCTCTGGAAACACCATATATTTT.

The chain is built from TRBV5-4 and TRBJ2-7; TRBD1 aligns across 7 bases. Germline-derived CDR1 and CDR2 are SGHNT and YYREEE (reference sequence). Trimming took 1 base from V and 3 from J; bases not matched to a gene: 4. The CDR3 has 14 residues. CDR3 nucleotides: TGTGCCAGCAGCTTGCGACAGGGTAACTACGAGCAGTACTTC. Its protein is CASSLRQGNYEQYF.

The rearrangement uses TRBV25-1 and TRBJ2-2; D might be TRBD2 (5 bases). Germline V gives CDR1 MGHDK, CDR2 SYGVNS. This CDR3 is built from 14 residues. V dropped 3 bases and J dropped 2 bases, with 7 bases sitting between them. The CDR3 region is CASSDLANTGELFF. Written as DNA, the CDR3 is TGTGCCAGCAGTGACCTAGCAAACACCGGGGAGCTGTTTTTT.

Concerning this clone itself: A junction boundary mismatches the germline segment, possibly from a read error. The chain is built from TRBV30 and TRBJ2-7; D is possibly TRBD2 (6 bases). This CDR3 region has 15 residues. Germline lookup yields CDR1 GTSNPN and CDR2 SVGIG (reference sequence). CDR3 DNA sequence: TGTGCCTGGAGTGTACTACTAGCAGAATCCTCCGAGCAGTACTTC. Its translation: CAWSVLLAESSEQYF.

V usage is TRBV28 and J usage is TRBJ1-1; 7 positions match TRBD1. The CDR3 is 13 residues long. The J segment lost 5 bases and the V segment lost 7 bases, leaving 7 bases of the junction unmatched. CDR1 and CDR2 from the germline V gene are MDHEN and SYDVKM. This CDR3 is CASTGGGRTEAFF. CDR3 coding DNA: TGTGCCAGCACAGGAGGGGGCAGGACTGAAGCTTTCTTT.

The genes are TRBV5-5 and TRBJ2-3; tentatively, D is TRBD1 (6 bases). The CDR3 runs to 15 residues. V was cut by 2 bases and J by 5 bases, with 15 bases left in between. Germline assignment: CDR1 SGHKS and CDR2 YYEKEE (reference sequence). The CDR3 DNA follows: TGTGCCAGCAGCTTACAGGGAAGGGCCATAGATACGCAGTATTTT. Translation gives CASSLQGRAIDTQYF.